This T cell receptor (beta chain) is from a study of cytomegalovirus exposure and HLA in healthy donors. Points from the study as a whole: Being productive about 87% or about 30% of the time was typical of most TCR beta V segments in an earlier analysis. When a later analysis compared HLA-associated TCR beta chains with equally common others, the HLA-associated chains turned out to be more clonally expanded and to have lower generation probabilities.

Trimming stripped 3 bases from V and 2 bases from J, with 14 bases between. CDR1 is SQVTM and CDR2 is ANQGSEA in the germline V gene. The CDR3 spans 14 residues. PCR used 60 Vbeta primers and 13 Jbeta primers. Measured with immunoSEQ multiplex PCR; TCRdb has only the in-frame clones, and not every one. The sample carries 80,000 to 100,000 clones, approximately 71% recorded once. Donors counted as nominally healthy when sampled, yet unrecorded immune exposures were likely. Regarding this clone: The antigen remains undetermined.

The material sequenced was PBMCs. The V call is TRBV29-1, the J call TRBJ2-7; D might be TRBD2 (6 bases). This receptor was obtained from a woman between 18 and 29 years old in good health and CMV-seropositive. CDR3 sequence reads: CSVEADGGTYEQYF. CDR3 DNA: TGCAGCGTTGAGGCGGACGGAGGGACCTACGAGCAGTACTTC.